The entry that follows covers one TCR beta chain sequence. Antigen specificity is unknown. Then a second PCR, running about 6 to 12 cycles, was carried out with a sample-barcoded 5' primer and a J-beta primer mix. TCRdb reprocessed the 5' RACE reads with MiXCR, giving one entry per CDR3 protein. This table holds hundreds of thousands of distinct CDR3 sequences, over 45% found once. Sample donors were healthy Caucasian individuals that came from Russia, aged roughly 6 to 95. This entry is derived from a study of blood T cells in healthy people across ages. The CDR3 is made up of 15 amino acids. CDR1 DFQATT and CDR2 SNEGSKA come from the germline V gene (reference sequence). Trimming left V 6 bases short and J 2 bases short, with 18 bases between. Study-level results: PBMCs that were unsorted prevented a conclusive naive versus antigen-experienced comparison. Higher diversity and more naive CD4+ cells were features of long-lived donors, compared to aged donors. Per-million-T-cell TCR beta diversity fell roughly linearly with age.

The sequencing sample was made of blood. The genes are TRBV20-1 and TRBJ2-3; D gene unclear. The sequence was collected from a man aged 55 to 69 in good health. The DNA of the CDR3 is TGCAGTGCCCCTGATTCACGACTTATCACAGATACGCAGTATTTT. Translation: CSAPDSRLITDTQYF.